This TCR beta chain was identified in a study of blood T cells in healthy people across ages. Overall study findings and caveats: With age, beta diversity per million T cells declined roughly linearly, significantly by 40.

In its sample, this clonotype was seen a few times. Its antigen is as yet unknown. CDR1 and CDR2 (germline): MNHNY, SVGAGI (reference sequence). Trimming at V came to 7 bases and at J to 9 bases, leaving 9 bases not matched to a gene. This CDR3 has 13 amino acids. The second PCR ran about 6 to 11 cycles with a sample-barcoded 5' primer and J-beta primers. With 12 random nucleotides, a template-switch adaptor tagged each individual cDNA molecule. Each CDR3 protein is one row after TCRdb ran MiXCR on the 5' RACE reads. The sample holds 800,000 or so distinct CDR3 sequences, about half seen once. Sequencing input: blood. The genes are TRBV6-6 and TRBJ2-4; 7 bases are shared with TRBD1. The source of this sequence is a man at least 80 years old in good health. The CDR3 nucleotides are TGTGCCAGCACCGGACAGGACCTCCCCATTCAGTACTTC. This translates into CASTGQDLPIQYF.